This TCR beta chain was retrieved from a study of T cell responses to AZD1222 COVID-19 vaccine. Germline CDR1 and CDR2: GTSNPN and SVGIG (reference sequence). The CDR3 has 14 amino acids. V dropped 2 bases and J dropped 8; count of bases not matched to a gene: 8. Clones were read by immunoSEQ multiplex PCR, and TCRdb kept only the in-frame ones, dropping some. The data hold about 54,000 clones, with about 80% observed a single time. For this clone: The antigen remains undetermined.

Findings of the study overall: In a largely white British group with more females than males, clonal diversity was possibly underestimated. Researchers took repertoire samples only after the peak T cell response had come. Baseline testing showed seropositivity in only a handful of AZD1222 recipients. When two AZD1222 doses had been given, Spike-specific TCR breadth and depth rose.

The sample was peripheral blood, taken on day 0 of AZD1222 vaccination. This chain uses TRBV30 with TRBJ2-1; 8 nucleotides match TRBD2. The receptor was isolated from an adult in good health. This CDR3 is CAWSRAGGRDEQFF. As DNA, the CDR3 is TGTGCCTGGAGTCGCGCGGGAGGCCGGGATGAGCAGTTCTTC.